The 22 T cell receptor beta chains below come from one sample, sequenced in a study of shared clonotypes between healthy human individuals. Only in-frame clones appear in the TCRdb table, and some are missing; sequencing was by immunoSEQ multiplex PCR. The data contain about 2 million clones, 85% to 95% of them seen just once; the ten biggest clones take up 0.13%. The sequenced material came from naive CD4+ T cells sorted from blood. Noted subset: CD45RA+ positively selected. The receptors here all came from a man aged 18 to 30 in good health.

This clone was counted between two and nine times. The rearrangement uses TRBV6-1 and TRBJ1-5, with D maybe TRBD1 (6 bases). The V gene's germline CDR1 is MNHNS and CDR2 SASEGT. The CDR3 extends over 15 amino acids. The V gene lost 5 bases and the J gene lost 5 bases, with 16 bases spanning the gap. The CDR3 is CASSKQTGRDQPQHF. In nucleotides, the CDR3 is TGTGCCAGCAGTAAACAAACAGGGAGGGATCAGCCCCAGCATTTT.

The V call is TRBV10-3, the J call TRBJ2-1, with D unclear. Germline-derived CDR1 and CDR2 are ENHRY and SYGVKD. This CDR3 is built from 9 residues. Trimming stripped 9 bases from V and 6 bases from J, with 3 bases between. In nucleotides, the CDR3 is TGTGCCATTGGCAATGAGCAGTTCTTC. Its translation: CAIGNEQFF.

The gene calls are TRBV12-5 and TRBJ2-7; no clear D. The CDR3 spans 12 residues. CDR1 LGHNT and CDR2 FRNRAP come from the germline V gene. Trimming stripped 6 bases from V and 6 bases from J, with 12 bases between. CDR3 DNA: TGTGCTAGTGGCACCGGAGTCTCCGAGCAGTACTTC. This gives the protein CASGTGVSEQYF.

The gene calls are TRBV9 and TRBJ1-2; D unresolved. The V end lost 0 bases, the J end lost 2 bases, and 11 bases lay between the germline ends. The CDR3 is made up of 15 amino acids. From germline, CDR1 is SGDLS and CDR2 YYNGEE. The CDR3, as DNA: TGTGCCAGCAGCGTAGGGGAAGGCTTGAACTATGGCTACACCTTC. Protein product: CASSVGEGLNYGYTF.

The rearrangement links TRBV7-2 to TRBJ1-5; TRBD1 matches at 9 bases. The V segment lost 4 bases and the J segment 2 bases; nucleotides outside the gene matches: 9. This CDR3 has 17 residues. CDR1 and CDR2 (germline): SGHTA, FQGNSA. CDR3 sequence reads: CASSSAGTGLGNQPQHF. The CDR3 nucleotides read TGTGCCAGCAGCTCCGCCGGGACAGGGTTGGGCAATCAGCCCCAGCATTTT.

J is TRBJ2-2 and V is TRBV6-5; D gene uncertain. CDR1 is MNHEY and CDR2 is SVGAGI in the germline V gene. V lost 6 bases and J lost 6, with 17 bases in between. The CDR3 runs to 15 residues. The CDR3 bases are TGTGCCAGCAGCCGGGTCAGTACAGTCCCCGGGGAGCTGTTTTTT. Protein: CASSRVSTVPGELFF.

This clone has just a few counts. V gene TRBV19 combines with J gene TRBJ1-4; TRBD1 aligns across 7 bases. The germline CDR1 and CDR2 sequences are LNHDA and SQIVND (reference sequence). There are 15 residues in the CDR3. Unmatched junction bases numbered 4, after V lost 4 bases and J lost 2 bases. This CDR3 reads CASSTVTGTNEKLFF. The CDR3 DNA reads TGTGCCAGTAGTACCGTGACAGGGACTAATGAAAAACTGTTTTTT.

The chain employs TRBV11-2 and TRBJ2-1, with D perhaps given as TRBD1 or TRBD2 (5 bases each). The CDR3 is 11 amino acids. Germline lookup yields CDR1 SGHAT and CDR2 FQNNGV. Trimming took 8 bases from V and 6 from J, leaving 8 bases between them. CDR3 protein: CASRGGNEQFF. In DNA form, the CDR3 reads TGTGCCAGCCGTGGGGGCAATGAGCAGTTCTTC.

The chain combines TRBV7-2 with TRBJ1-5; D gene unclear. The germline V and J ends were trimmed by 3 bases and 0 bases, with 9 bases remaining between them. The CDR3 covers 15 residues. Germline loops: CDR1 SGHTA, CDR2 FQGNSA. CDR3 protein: CASSFSVYSNQPQHF. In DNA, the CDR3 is TGTGCCAGCAGCTTCAGTGTGTATAGCAATCAGCCCCAGCATTTT.

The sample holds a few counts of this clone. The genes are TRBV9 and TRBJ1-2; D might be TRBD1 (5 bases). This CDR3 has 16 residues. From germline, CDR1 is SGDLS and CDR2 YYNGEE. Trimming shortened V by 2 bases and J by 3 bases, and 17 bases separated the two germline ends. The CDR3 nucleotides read TGTGCCAGCAGCGTGTCAGGGCTTCACTCGGACTATGGCTACACCTTC. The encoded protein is CASSVSGLHSDYGYTF.

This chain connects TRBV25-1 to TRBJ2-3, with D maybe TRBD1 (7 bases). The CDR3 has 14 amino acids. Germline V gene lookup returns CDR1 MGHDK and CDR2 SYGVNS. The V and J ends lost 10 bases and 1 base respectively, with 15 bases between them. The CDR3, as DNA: TGTGCCACCCGACAGGGAGGAGGCACAGATACGCAGTATTTT. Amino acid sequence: CATRQGGGTDTQYF.

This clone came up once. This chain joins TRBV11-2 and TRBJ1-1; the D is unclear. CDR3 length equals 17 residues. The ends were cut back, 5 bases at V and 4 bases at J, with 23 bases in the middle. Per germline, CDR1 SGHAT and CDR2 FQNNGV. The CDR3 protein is CASSSLLALVRGTEAFF. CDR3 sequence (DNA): TGTGCCAGCAGCAGTCTCCTGGCACTCGTGCGGGGCACTGAAGCTTTCTTT.

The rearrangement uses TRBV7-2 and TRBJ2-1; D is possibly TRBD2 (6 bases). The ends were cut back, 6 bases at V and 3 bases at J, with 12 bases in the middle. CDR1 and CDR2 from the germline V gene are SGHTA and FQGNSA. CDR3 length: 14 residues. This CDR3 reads CASRLARDYNEQFF. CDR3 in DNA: TGTGCCAGCAGGCTAGCGCGAGACTACAATGAGCAGTTCTTC.

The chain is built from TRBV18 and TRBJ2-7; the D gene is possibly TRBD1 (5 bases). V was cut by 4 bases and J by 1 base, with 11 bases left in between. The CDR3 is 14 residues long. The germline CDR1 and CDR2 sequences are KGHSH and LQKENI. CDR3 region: CASSQTRGSYEQYF. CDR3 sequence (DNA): TGTGCCAGCTCACAAACAAGGGGTTCCTACGAGCAGTACTTC. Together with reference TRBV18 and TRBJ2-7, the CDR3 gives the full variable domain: NAGVMQNPRHLVRRRGQEARLRCSPMKGHSHVYWYRQLPEEGLKFMVYLQKENIIDESGMPKERFSAEFPKEGPSILRIQQVVRGDSAAYFCASSQTRGSYEQYFGPGTRLTVT.

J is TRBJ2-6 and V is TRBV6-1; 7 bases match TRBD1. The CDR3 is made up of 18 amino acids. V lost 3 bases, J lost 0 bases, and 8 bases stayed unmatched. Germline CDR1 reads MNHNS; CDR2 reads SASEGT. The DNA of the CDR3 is TGTGCCAGCAGTGAGAACAGGGGTCTCTACTCTGGGGCCAACGTCCTGACTTTC. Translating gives CASSENRGLYSGANVLTF.

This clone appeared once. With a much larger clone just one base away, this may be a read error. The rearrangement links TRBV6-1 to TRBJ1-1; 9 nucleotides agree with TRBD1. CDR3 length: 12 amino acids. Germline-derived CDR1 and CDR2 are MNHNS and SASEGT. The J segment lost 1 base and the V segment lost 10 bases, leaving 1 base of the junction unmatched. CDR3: CATGQGNTEAFF. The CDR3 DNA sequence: TGTGCCACGGGACAGGGGAACACTGAAGCTTTCTTT.

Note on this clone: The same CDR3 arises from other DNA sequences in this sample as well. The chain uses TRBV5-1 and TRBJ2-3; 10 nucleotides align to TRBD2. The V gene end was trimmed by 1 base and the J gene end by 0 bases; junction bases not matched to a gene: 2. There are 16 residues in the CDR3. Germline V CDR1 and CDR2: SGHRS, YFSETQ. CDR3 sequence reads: CASSLLLAGSTDTQYF. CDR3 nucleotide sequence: TGCGCCAGCAGCTTGCTACTAGCGGGGAGCACAGATACGCAGTATTTT.

CDR3 residues: CASSDLAGLDEQFF. The CDR3, as DNA: TGTGCCAGCAGTGACCTAGCGGGTCTCGATGAGCAGTTCTTC. The V and J genes are TRBV6-1 and TRBJ2-1; TRBD2 agrees at 8 bases. The CDR3 length is 14 residues. Unmatched junction bases numbered 6, after V lost 3 bases and J lost 8 bases. Germline V CDR1 and CDR2: MNHNS, SASEGT.

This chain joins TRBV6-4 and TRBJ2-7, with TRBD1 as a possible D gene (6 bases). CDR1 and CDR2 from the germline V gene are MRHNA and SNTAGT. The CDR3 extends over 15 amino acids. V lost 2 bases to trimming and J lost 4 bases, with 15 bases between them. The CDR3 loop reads CASSDADSWGYEQYF. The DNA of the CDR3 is TGTGCCAGCAGTGACGCGGACAGTTGGGGGTACGAGCAGTACTTC.

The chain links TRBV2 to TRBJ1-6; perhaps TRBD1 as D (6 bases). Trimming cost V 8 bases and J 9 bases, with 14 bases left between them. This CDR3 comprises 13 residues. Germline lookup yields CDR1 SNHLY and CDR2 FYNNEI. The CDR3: CASGGAQGSPLHF. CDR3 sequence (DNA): TGTGCCAGCGGGGGGGCCCAGGGTTCACCCCTCCACTTT. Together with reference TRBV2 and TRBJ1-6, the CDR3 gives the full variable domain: EPEVTQTPSHQVTQMGQEVILRCVPISNHLYFYWYRQILGQKVEFLVSFYNNEISEKSEIFDDQFSVERPDGSNFTLKIRSTKLEDSAMYFCASGGAQGSPLHFGNGTRLTVT.

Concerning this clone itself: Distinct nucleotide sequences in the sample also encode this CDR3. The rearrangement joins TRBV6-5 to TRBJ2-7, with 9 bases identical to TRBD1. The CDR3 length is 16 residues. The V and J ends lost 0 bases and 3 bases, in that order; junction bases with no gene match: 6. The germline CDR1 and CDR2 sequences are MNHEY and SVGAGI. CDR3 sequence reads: CASSYSMTGGGYEQYF. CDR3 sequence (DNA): TGTGCCAGCAGTTACTCGATGACAGGGGGAGGCTACGAGCAGTACTTC.

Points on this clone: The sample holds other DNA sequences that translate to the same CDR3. The CDR3 DNA sequence: TGTGCCAGCAGTGAAGACTGGAAGCAGTTCTTC. It specifies CASSEDWKQFF. The V and J genes are TRBV2 and TRBJ2-1; D not resolved. The CDR3 loop spans 11 amino acids. V lost 1 base to trimming and J lost 11 bases, with 6 bases between them. Germline V gene sequence: CDR1 SNHLY, CDR2 FYNNEI.